Listed here are 2 T cell receptor beta chains from one sample, sequenced in a study of T cell responses to AZD1222 COVID-19 vaccine. Sequenced by immunoSEQ multiplex PCR; TCRdb stores in-frame clones only, minus some. The sample records 150,000 to 250,000 clones, roughly 92% being singletons. Sequencing was performed on peripheral blood, taken 28 days after the second AZD1222 dose. These receptors originate from an adult who received the AZD1222 COVID-19 vaccine.

V gene TRBV6-5 combines with J gene TRBJ1-5, with TRBD1 matching over 8 bases. The CDR3 loop spans 15 amino acids. V was clipped by 7 bases and J by 7 bases; unmatched bases: 12. Germline V gives CDR1 MNHEY, CDR2 SVGAGI. This CDR3 reads CASNPIQGGVQPQHF. CDR3 coding DNA: TGTGCCAGCAACCCAATACAGGGGGGGGTCCAGCCCCAGCATTTT.

The chain is built from TRBV6-5 and TRBJ1-2; D gene ambiguous. Trimming removed 2 bases at V and 6 bases at J, with 19 bases between. The CDR3 runs 16 residues. Germline loops: CDR1 MNHEY, CDR2 SVGAGI. CDR3 sequence reads: CASSYLPRSGRDGYTF. CDR3 coding DNA: TGTGCCAGCAGTTACCTCCCTAGGAGCGGGCGTGATGGCTACACCTTC.